This TCR beta chain was captured in a study of cytomegalovirus exposure and HLA in healthy donors. Germline V gives CDR1 SGDLS, CDR2 YYNGEE. The CDR3 covers 13 residues. The V end was cut by 0 bases, the J end by 5 bases, with 8 bases between. PCR primers comprised 60 Vbeta and 13 Jbeta primers. Only in-frame clones appear in the TCRdb table, and some are missing; sequencing was by immunoSEQ multiplex PCR. This sample has under 95,000 clones, with around 80% found just once. Input material: PBMCs. The gene calls are TRBV9 and TRBJ2-5; D is perhaps TRBD2 (5 bases). This TCR was sampled from a man between 25 and 39 years old in good health and CMV-seropositive. CDR3 coding DNA: TGTGCCAGCAGCGTAGTGGAGCGGGAGACCCAGTACTTC. This codes for CASSVVERETQYF.